The present T cell receptor (beta chain) was sequenced within a study of blood T cell repertoires in COVID-19. Data came from immunoSEQ multiplex PCR; TCRdb stores just in-frame clones and leaves some out. The sample consists of over 100,000 clones, around three quarters of them appearing once. This clone turned up a few times. Trimming took off 2 bases at V and 4 bases at J, with 18 bases between the two ends. Germline V lookup: CDR1 SGHTA, CDR2 FQGTGA. This CDR3 spans 17 amino acids. V gene TRBV7-3 combines with J gene TRBJ2-1; TRBD2 might be the D (6 bases). The sequence came from a human donor in a cohort sampled during active or convalescent COVID-19. The material sequenced was peripheral blood. CDR3 nucleotides: TGTGCCAGCAGCTTACGGGGGAGCACCATTTCTTACAATGAGCAGTTCTTC. Its translation: CASSLRGSTISYNEQFF.